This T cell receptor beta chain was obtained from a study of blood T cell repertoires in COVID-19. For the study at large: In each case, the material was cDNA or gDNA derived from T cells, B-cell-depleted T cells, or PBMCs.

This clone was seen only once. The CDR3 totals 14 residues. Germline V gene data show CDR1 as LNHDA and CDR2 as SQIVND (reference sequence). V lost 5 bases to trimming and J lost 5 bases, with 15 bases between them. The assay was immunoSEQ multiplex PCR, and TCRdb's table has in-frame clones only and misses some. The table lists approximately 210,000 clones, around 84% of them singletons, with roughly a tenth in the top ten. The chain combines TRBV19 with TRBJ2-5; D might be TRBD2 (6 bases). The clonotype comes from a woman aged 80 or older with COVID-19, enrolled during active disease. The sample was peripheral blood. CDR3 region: CASSPPGGGETQYF. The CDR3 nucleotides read TGTGCCAGTAGTCCGCCGGGTGGAGGGGAGACCCAGTACTTC.